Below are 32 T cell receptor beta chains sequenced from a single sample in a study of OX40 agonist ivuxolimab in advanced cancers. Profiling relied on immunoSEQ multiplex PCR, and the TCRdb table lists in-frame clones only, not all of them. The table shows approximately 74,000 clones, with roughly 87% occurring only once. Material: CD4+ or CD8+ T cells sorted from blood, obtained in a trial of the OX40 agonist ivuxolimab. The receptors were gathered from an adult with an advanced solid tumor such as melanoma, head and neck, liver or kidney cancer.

DNA of the CDR3: TGTGCCAGCAGCTTAGGGCCCCAGCGGGGTAAGACAGATACGCAGTATTTT. Translated: CASSLGPQRGKTDTQYF. The V and J genes are TRBV11-2 and TRBJ2-3, with 7 bases identical to TRBD2. V was clipped by 1 base and J by 3 bases; unmatched bases: 10. The length of the CDR3 is 17 residues. Germline V gene sequence: CDR1 SGHAT, CDR2 FQNNGV.

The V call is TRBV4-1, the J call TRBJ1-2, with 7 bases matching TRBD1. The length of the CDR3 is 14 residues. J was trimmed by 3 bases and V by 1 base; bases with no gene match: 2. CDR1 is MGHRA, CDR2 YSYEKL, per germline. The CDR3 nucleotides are TGCGCCAGCAGCCAAGGAGGGACAGACTATGGCTACACCTTC. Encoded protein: CASSQGGTDYGYTF.

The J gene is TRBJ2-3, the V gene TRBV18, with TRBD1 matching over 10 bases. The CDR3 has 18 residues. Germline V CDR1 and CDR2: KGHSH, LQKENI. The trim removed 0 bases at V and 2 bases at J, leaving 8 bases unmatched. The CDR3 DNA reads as TGTGCCAGCTCACCACCGGGACAGGGGTTTGCCTCCACAGATACGCAGTATTTT. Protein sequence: CASSPPGQGFASTDTQYF.

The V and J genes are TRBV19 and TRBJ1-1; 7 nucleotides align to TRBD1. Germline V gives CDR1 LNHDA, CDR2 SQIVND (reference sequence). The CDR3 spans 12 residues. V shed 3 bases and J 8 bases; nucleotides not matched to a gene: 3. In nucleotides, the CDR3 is TGTGCCAGTAGTATGATGGGACAGGAAGCTTTCTTT. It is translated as CASSMMGQEAFF.

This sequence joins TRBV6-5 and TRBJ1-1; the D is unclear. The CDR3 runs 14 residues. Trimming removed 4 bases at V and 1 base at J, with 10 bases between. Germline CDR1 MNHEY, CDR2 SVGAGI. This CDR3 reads CASSFTGRNTEAFF. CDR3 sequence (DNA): TGTGCCAGCAGTTTTACCGGTAGGAACACTGAAGCTTTCTTT.

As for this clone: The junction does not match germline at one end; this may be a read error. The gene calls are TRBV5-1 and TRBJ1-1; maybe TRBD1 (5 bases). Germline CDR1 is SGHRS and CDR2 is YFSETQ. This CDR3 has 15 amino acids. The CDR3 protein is CASGLIPREDTEAFF. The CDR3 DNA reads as TGCGCCAGCGGCTTGATCCCCAGGGAGGATACTGAAGCTTTCTTT.

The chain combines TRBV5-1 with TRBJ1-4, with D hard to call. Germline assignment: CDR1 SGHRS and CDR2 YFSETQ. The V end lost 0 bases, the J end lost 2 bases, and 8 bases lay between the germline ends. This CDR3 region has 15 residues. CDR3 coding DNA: TGCGCCAGCAGCTTGGCCGGGTGGACTAATGAAAAACTGTTTTTT. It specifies CASSLAGWTNEKLFF.

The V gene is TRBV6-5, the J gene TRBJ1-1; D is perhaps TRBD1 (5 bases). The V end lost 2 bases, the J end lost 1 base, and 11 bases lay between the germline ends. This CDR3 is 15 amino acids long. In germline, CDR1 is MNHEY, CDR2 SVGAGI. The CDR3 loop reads CASSYTDRPNTEAFF. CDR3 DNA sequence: TGTGCCAGCAGTTACACCGACAGACCGAACACTGAAGCTTTCTTT.

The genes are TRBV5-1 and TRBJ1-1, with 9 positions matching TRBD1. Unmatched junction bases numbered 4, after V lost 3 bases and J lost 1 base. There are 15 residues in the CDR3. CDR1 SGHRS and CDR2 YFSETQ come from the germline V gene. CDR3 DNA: TGCGCCAGCAGCTCCCTGGACAGGGGGAACACTGAAGCTTTCTTT. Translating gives CASSSLDRGNTEAFF. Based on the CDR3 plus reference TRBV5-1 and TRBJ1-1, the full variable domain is KAGVTQTPRYLIKTRGQQVTLSCSPISGHRSVSWYQQTPGQGLQFLFEYFSETQRNKGNFPGRFSGRQFSNSRSEMNVSTLELGDSALYLCASSSLDRGNTEAFFGQGTRLTVV.

The CDR3 loop is CSVGRDRETNTDTQYF. The CDR3, as DNA: TGCAGCGTTGGGCGGGACAGGGAAACTAACACAGATACGCAGTATTTT. The gene calls are TRBV29-1 and TRBJ2-3; the match to TRBD1 covers 9 bases. This CDR3 has 16 residues. Germline CDR1 is SQVTM and CDR2 is ANQGSEA. V trimming: 4 bases; J trimming: 2 bases; junction bases outside the gene matches: 10.

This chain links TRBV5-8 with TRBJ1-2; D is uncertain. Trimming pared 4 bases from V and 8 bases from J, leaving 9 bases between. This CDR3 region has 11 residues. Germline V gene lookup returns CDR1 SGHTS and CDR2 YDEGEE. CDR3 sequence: CASSDAQGYTF. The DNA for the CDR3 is TGTGCCAGCAGCGATGCACAGGGCTACACCTTC.

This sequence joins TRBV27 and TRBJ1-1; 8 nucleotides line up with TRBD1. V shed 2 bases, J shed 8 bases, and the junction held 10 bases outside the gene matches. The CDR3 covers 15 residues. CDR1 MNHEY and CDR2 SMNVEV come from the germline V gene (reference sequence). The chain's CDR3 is CASSLGINGQGEAFF. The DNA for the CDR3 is TGTGCCAGCAGTTTAGGGATCAACGGACAGGGCGAAGCTTTCTTT.

Here the CDR3 DNA reads TGTGCCAGCAGCCCGCTTGGGACTAGCGGGAGGCTCCTCCACAATGAGCAGTTCTTC. It encodes CASSPLGTSGRLLHNEQFF. This chain links TRBV9 with TRBJ2-1; 15 positions match TRBD2. This CDR3 is 19 amino acids long. The V and J ends lost 4 bases and 5 bases, in that order; junction bases with no gene match: 13. The germline CDR1 and CDR2 sequences are SGDLS and YYNGEE.

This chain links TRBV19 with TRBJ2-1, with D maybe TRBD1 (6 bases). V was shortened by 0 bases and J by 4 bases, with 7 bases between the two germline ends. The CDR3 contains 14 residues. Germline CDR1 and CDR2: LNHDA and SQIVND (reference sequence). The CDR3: CASSIDRGYNEQFF. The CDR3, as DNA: TGTGCCAGTAGTATAGACAGGGGATACAATGAGCAGTTCTTC.

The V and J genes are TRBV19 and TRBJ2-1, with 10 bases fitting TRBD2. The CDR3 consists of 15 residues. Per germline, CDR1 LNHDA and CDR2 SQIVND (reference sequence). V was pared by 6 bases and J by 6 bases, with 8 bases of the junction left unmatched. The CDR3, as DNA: TGTGCCAGTAGCACTAGCGGGGAGGTCCGCAATGAGCAGTTCTTC. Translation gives CASSTSGEVRNEQFF. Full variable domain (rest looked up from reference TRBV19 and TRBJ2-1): DGGITQSPKYLFRKEGQNVTLSCEQNLNHDAMYWYRQDPGQGLRLIYYSQIVNDFQKGDIAEGYSVSREKKESFPLTVTSAQKNPTAFYLCASSTSGEVRNEQFFGPGTRLTVL.

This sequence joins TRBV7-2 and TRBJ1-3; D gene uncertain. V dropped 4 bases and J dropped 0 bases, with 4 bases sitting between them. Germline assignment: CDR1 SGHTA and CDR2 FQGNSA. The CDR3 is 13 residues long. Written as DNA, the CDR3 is TGTGCCAGCAGCTCGAGCTCTGGAAACACCATATATTTT. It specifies CASSSSSGNTIYF. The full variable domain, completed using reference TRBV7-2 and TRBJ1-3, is GAGVSQSPSNKVTEKGKDVELRCDPISGHTALYWYRQSLGQGLEFLIYFQGNSAPDKSGLPSDRFSAERTGGSVSTLTIQRTQQEDSAVYLCASSSSSGNTIYFGEGSWLTVV.

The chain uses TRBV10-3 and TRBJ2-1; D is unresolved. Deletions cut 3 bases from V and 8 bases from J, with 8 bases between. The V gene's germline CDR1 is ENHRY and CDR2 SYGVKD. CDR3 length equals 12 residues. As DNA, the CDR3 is TGTGCCATCAGTGATAGATTGCATGAGCAGTTCTTC. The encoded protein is CAISDRLHEQFF.

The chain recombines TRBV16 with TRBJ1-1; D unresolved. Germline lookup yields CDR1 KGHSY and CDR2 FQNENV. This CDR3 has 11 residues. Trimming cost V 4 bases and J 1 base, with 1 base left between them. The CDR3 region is CASSRNTEAFF. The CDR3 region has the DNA TGTGCCAGCAGCCGGAACACTGAAGCTTTCTTT.

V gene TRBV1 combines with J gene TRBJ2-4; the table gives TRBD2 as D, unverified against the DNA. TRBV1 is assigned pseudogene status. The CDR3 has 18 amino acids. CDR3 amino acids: CTSSQFLAGEGAKNIQYF. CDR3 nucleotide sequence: TGCACCAGCAGCCAATTCCTAGCGGGAGAAGGTGCCAAAAACATTCAGTACTTC.

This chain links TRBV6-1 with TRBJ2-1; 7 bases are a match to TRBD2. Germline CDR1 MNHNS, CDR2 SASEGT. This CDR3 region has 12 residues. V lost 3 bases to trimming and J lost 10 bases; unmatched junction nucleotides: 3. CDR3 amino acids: CASSEGGLEQFF. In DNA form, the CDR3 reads TGTGCCAGCAGTGAGGGGGGACTAGAGCAGTTCTTC.

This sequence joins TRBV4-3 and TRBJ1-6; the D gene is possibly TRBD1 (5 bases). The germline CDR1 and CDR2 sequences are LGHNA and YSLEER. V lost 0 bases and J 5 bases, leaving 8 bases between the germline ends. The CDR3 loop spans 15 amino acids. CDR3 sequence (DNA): TGCGCCAGCAGCCAAGAAGAGGGGAATAATTCACCCCTCCACTTT. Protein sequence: CASSQEEGNNSPLHF.

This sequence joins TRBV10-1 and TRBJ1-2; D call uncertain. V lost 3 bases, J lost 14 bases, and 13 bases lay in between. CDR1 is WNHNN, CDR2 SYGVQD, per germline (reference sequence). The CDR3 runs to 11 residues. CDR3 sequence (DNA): TGCGCCAGCAGTGACGGGTCAGGTAATACCTTC. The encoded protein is CASSDGSGNTF.

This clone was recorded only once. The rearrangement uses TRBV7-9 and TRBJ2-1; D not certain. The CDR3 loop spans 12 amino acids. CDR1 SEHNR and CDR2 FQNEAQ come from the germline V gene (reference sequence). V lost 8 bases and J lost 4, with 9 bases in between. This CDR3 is CASSPGYNEQFF. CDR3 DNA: TGTGCCAGCTCCCCTGGGTACAATGAGCAGTTCTTC.

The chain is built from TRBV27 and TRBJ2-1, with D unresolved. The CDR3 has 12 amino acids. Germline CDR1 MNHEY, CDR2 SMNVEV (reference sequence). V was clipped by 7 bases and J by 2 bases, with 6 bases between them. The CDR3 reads CASNDPYNEQFF. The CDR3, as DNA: TGTGCCAGCAACGACCCCTACAATGAGCAGTTCTTC.

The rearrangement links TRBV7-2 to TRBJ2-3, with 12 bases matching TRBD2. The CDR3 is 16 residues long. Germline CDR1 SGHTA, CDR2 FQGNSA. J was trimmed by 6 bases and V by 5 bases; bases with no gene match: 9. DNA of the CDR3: TGTGCCAGCAGCCGGCGACTAGCGGGAGTTGTTGATACGCAGTATTTT. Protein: CASSRRLAGVVDTQYF.

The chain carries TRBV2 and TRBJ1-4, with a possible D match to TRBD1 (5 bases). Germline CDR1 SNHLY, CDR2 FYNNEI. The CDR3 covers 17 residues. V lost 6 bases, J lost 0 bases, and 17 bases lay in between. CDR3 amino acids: CASSDSGGRATNEKLFF. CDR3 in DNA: TGTGCCAGCAGCGATTCGGGGGGAAGAGCAACTAATGAAAAACTGTTTTTT.

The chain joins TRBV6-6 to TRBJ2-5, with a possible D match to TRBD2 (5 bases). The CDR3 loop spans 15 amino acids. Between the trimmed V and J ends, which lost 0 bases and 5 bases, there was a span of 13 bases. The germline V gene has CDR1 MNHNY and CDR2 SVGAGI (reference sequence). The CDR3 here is CASSYSDSAKETQYF. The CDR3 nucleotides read TGTGCCAGCAGTTACTCGGATAGCGCTAAGGAGACCCAGTACTTC.

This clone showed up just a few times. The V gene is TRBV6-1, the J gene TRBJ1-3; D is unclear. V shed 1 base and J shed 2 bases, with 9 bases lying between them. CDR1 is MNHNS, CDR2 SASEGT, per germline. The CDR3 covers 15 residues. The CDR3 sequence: CASSEEGNPGNTIYF. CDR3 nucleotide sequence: TGTGCCAGCAGTGAAGAGGGTAACCCTGGAAACACCATATATTTT.

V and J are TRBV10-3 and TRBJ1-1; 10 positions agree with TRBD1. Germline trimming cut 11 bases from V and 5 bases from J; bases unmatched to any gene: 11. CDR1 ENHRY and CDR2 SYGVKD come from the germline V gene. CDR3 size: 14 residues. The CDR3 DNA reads TGTGCCGTAAGACAGGGGGCTTCGGAAACTGAAGCTTTCTTT. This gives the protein CAVRQGASETEAFF.

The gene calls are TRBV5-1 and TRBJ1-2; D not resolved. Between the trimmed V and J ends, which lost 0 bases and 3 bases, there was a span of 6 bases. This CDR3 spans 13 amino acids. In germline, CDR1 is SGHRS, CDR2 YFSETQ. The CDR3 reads CASSLEHDYGYTF. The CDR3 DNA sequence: TGCGCCAGCAGCTTGGAACACGACTATGGCTACACCTTC.

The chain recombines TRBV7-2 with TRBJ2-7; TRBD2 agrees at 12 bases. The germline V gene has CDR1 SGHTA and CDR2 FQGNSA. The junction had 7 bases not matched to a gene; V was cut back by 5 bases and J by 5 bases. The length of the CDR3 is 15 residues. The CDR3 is CASSPTSGSAHEQYF. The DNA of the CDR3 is TGTGCCAGCAGCCCGACTAGCGGGAGCGCCCACGAGCAGTACTTC.

The CDR3 protein is CSVEGGRWGYNEQFF. The CDR3 nucleotides read TGCAGCGTTGAAGGTGGCAGGTGGGGATACAATGAGCAGTTCTTC. The rearrangement uses TRBV29-1 and TRBJ2-1, with no clear D. This CDR3 is 15 amino acids long. Trimming removed 1 base from V and 4 bases from J, with 14 bases in between. The germline gives CDR1 SQVTM, CDR2 ANQGSEA.